The entry below gives a single T cell receptor beta chain sequence along with its context. Its antigen specificity is not known. No base qualities exist here, and no much larger clone lies one base off it. The sample is drawn from a study of blood T cells in healthy people across ages (dated by TCRdb to the mid-2010s). Regarding the complete study: In model experiments, template switching captured roughly one uniquely barcoded TCR beta cDNA molecule for every two T cells. The study measured age-related changes in TCR beta repertoire diversity using deep sequencing normalized with unique cDNA molecular identifiers. The donors were split into four age groups: young (average 16 years), middle-aged (39), aged (more than 60) and long-lived (under 85). To avoid experimental bias, donors of different ages were randomly spread across the sequencing lanes. Two additional independent replicas of 1 million unique cDNA reads from the same blood draw were analyzed for two donors (one aged 18 to 30 and one aged 80 or older).

Library generation was performed with 5' RACE. This sample was sequenced with an Illumina HiSeq 2500. A second PCR of about 6 to 11 cycles was performed with a sample-barcoded 5' primer and a J-beta primer mix. A unique molecular identifier was introduced onto each TCR beta cDNA molecule by a template-switch 5' adaptor carrying 12 random nucleotides. Each sample yielded at least 3 million CDR3-containing paired-end reads. First-strand cDNA synthesis was performed from all RNA using the Mint cDNA synthesis kit, with priming by a TRBC-specific oligonucleotide. Following uracil-DNA glycosylase treatment, all cDNA underwent a first 18-cycle PCR with the universal primers M1SS and BC2_uni_R. The original pipeline was this. For normalization, 1 million high-quality reads, each with a distinct molecular identifier, were randomly selected from each sample. Instead of being binned into consensus sequences, reads with shared molecular identifiers were discarded. MiTCR, with a Q25 quality threshold and the strictest error-elimination algorithm, was used for CDR3 identification, clonotype clustering and error correction. A nonparametric unseen species model with Euler transformation was used to estimate lower-bound total TCR beta diversity. TCRdb passed the public sequencing reads through fastp at Q25 and MiXCR, retaining productive beta sequences. Each entry is one CDR3 protein sequence, shown with its most common DNA and genes. V and J calls and clone size were set by TCRdb, not the authors. This sample gives approximately 690,000 distinct CDR3 sequences in total; under 65% of them show up just once. The ten biggest clones cover approximately 37% of the sample.

Study-level results and caveats: Since profiling was done on bulk unsorted PBMCs, naive and antigen-experienced compartments could not be conclusively compared. Observed TCR beta diversity per million T cells fell roughly linearly with age, and a significant reduction was already apparent by age roughly 40. Because the CMV infection status of the donors was unknown, age-related changes in expanded clonotypes may potentially have been confounded. Estimates of total diversity based on one million sequenced T cells were considered lower bounds and underestimates. Compared with the aged group, more naive CD4+ T cells, fewer expanded clones and increased TCR diversity were shown by the long-lived group, suggesting age selection. A strong correlation was found between observed TCR beta diversity and the percentage of naive T cells measured by flow cytometry.

Systemically healthy Caucasian individuals from Russia, some 38 in total and aged about 6 to 100 years, were included as donors. Each donor gave approximately 9.3 milliliters of peripheral blood, collected into EDTA-treated Vacutainer tubes. Ficoll-Paque density-gradient centrifugation was used to isolate PBMCs, with at least 7 million per sample. Trizol reagent was used to extract total RNA from the PBMCs, yielding at least 5 micrograms per sample. For every donor, flow cytometry on a PBMC aliquot measured the percentage of naive CD45RAhigh/CD27high T cells. As encoded in the germline V gene (reference sequence), CDR1 is MNHEY while CDR2 is SMNVEV. The cysteine opens and the phenylalanine closes a CDR3 of 16 amino acids. Only CDR3 DNA remains: 48 bases, in frame from the first base. Trimming costs V 2 bases and J 8 bases, and their ends lie 21 bases apart.

Recombination joined TRBV27 with TRBJ1-2; a weak D assignment points to TRBD1 (5 bases agree). What was sequenced was blood. The TCR comes from a man aged 55 to 69 in good health. The nucleotide sequence is TGTGCCAGCAGTTTACTTTCGGGGGTCTCGGGGTCCGGCTACACCTTC. It specifies CASSLLSGVSGSGYTF.